These 19 T cell receptor beta chains originate from one sample sequenced in a study of Graves' ophthalmopathy and Graves' hyperthyroidism (dated by TCRdb to the late 2010s). TCRdb names Illumina HiSeq 2000 as the instrument used. For repertoire sequencing, TCR beta CDR3 regions were amplified from RNA transcripts. The first round was an RT-PCR using HTBI primers with the Qiagen OneStep RT-PCR kit, and this first round was followed by a second-round multiplex PCR, then size selection and purification. TCRdb passed the public sequencing reads through fastp at Q25 and MiXCR, retaining productive beta sequences. Identical CDR3 proteins give one entry, which carries the most common genes and DNA. The sample table holds 1 million to 1.3 million distinct CDR3 sequences, of which 35% to 40% were seen once. The top ten hold around 10% of the sample. Material: peripheral blood or thyroid tissue (not recorded which). These receptor sequences come from an adult man with Graves' hyperthyroidism.

This clonotype was recorded many times. In DNA form, the CDR3 reads TGCAGTGCTAGTATCGAAGAGACCCAGTACTTC. It specifies CSASIEETQYF. The chain uses TRBV20-1 and TRBJ2-5; no firm D call. V dropped 3 bases and J dropped 3 bases, with 5 bases sitting between them. CDR1 DFQATT and CDR2 SNEGSKA come from the germline V gene (reference sequence). There are 11 residues in the CDR3.

This clonotype was seen many times. The chain joins TRBV7-2 to TRBJ1-3; D is perhaps TRBD1 (6 bases). The germline V and J ends were trimmed by 2 bases and 7 bases, with 6 bases remaining between them. The CDR3 extends over 12 amino acids. Germline values: CDR1 SGHTA, CDR2 FQGNSA. The CDR3 reads CASSLRGNTIYF. The CDR3 DNA follows: TGTGCCAGCAGCTTAAGGGGGAACACCATATATTTT.

The chain combines TRBV20-1 with TRBJ1-2; D remains unclear. In germline, CDR1 is DFQATT, CDR2 SNEGSKA (reference sequence). The ends were cut back, 7 bases at V and 2 bases at J, with 5 bases in the middle. There are 10 residues in the CDR3. The CDR3 DNA reads as TGCAGTGATGGGAACTATGGCTACACCTTC. Translation gives CSDGNYGYTF.

V gene TRBV6-5 combines with J gene TRBJ1-1, with a tentative D call TRBD1 (6 bases). Trimming stripped 6 bases from V and 1 base from J, with 12 bases between. Looked up from germline, CDR1 is MNHEY and CDR2 is SVGAGI. CDR3 length: 14 amino acids. DNA of the CDR3: TGTGCCAGCAGGAGAGCAGGGGAGAACACTGAAGCTTTCTTT. Encoded protein: CASRRAGENTEAFF.

This rearrangement joins TRBV29-1 to TRBJ2-7; 7 positions agree with TRBD2. The V segment lost 0 bases and the J segment 2 bases; nucleotides outside the gene matches: 7. The germline V gene has CDR1 SQVTM and CDR2 ANQGSEA. The CDR3 consists of 15 residues. The CDR3 reads CSVEDMGGGAYEQYF. The CDR3, as DNA: TGCAGCGTTGAAGATATGGGGGGGGGGGCCTACGAGCAGTACTTC.

This clonotype was counted only a few times. The junction shows a germline mismatch at one end, possibly a read error. The chain links TRBV7-2 to TRBJ2-2; D is uncertain. Germline loops: CDR1 SGHTA, CDR2 FQGNSA. The CDR3 runs to 14 residues. CDR3 sequence reads: CASSLAGSYNEQFF. CDR3 DNA sequence: TGTGCCAGCAGCTTAGCCGGGTCGTACAATGAGCAGTTTTTT.

The rearrangement uses TRBV27 and TRBJ2-6, with a possible D match to TRBD1 (6 bases). The CDR3 totals 17 residues. Trimming took 5 bases from V and 2 from J, leaving 16 bases between them. Germline CDR1 reads MNHEY; CDR2 reads SMNVEV (reference sequence). The CDR3 spells CASSTIAGTTGANVLTF. DNA for the CDR3: TGTGCCAGCAGTACAATAGCAGGGACAACTGGGGCCAACGTCCTGACTTTC.

The V gene is TRBV7-9, the J gene TRBJ2-7; possibly TRBD2 for D (6 bases). V lost 3 bases and J 5 bases, leaving 14 bases between the germline ends. Germline assignment: CDR1 SEHNR and CDR2 FQNEAQ (reference sequence). The CDR3 totals 14 residues. The CDR3 coding sequence is TGTGCCAGCAGCTTTCTCCCGGGAGAAGACGAGCAGTACTTC. Its translation is CASSFLPGEDEQYF.

There are many counts of this clonotype. Sequence at one end of the junction differs from germline and may be a read error. The rearrangement links TRBV5-1 to TRBJ2-7; 11 bases are a match to TRBD2. The germline V gene encodes CDR1 SGHRS and CDR2 YFSETQ. The CDR3 is 15 residues long. The CDR3 DNA reads as TGTGCCAGCAGCTTAGGACTAGCGGGTTCCTACGAGCAGTACTTC. It codes for CASSLGLAGSYEQYF.

The table lists this clonotype with many counts. The chain links TRBV7-2 to TRBJ2-5; TRBD2 matches 7 bases. Germline V gene data show CDR1 as SGHTA and CDR2 as FQGNSA. Trimming cost V 4 bases and J 6 bases; bases outside gene matches: 14. This CDR3 contains 16 residues. CDR3: CASSSTGWGGTKTQYF. For the CDR3, the DNA is TGTGCCAGCAGCTCCACCGGGTGGGGGGGGACGAAGACCCAGTACTTC.

In regard to this clonotype: Given the absence of the conserved phenylalanine or tryptophan at the CDR3 end, a read error is likely. V usage is TRBV7-2 and J usage is TRBJ1-6; maybe TRBD1 (6 bases). There are 15 residues in the CDR3. The V and J ends lost 5 bases and 6 bases respectively, with 14 bases between them. In germline, CDR1 is SGHTA, CDR2 FQGNSA. This chain's CDR3 is CASSQTGTRNSPLHL. The CDR3, as DNA: TGTGCCAGCAGCCAGACCGGGACACGTAATTCACCCCTCCACCTT.

V gene TRBV13 combines with J gene TRBJ2-5; 9 bases map to TRBD1. J was trimmed by 5 bases and V by 3 bases; bases with no gene match: 7. Germline CDR1 and CDR2: PRHDT and FYEKMQ (reference sequence). The CDR3 is made up of 15 amino acids. The CDR3 loop reads CASSLGDRAYETQYF. CDR3 sequence (DNA): TGTGCCAGCAGCTTGGGGGACAGGGCATATGAGACCCAGTACTTC.

Ten or more counts support this clonotype. The chain links TRBV10-3 to TRBJ1-5; D perhaps matches TRBD1 (6 bases). V dropped 3 bases and J dropped 7 bases, with 16 bases sitting between them. Germline CDR1 ENHRY, CDR2 SYGVKD. CDR3 size: 15 residues. CDR3 region: CAISDGQGTGQPQHF. In nucleotides, the CDR3 is TGTGCCATCAGTGACGGCCAGGGGACTGGACAGCCCCAGCATTTT.

The sample holds a few counts of this clonotype. V is TRBV2 and J is TRBJ2-7; D may correspond to TRBD1 or TRBD2 (5 bases each). V lost 6 bases and J lost 2, with 14 bases in between. The CDR3 is 14 residues long. The germline V gene has CDR1 SNHLY and CDR2 FYNNEI. CDR3: CASRWDGQTYEQYF. CDR3 nucleotide sequence: TGTGCCAGCAGATGGGACGGACAAACCTACGAGCAGTACTTC.

The CDR3: CASRGSGTGDYEQYF. In DNA, the CDR3 is TGTGCCAGCAGGGGTTCGGGGACAGGGGACTACGAGCAGTACTTC. This sequence joins TRBV12-3 or TRBV12-4 and TRBJ2-7; 10 nucleotides line up with TRBD1. V shed 6 bases and J 3 bases; nucleotides not matched to a gene: 8. CDR3 size: 15 residues.

Of note for this clonotype: This sequence may be a read error, since a much larger clone differs from it by one base. The genes are TRBV20-1 and TRBJ1-4; 11 bases line up with TRBD1. V was pared by 6 bases and J by 8 bases, with 14 bases of the junction left unmatched. Germline CDR1 DFQATT, CDR2 SNEGSKA (reference sequence). The CDR3 runs 16 residues. CDR3 bases: TGCAGTGCGGCGGACAGGGGGCGTGTTCCGTTAGAAAAACTGTTTTTT. Translation gives CSAADRGRVPLEKLFF.

The chain couples TRBV10-3 to TRBJ1-5; D is perhaps TRBD1 (6 bases). The V and J ends lost 6 bases and 11 bases respectively, with 26 bases between them. The CDR3 contains 16 residues. The V gene's germline CDR1 is ENHRY and CDR2 SYGVKD. The CDR3, as DNA: TGTGCCATCAGGGAAGAGGGGGAGGGCCACCAAGAGACCCAGCATTTT. This gives the protein CAIREEGEGHQETQHF.

This clonotype has ten or more counts. The chain links TRBV2 to TRBJ1-3; D uncertain. CDR3 length: 16 amino acids. CDR1 and CDR2 from the germline V gene are SNHLY and FYNNEI. The V and J ends lost 3 bases and 0 bases respectively, with 12 bases between them. This CDR3 reads CASSDEDPSSGNTIYF. CDR3 DNA: TGTGCCAGCAGTGATGAGGACCCGAGCTCTGGAAACACCATATATTTT. The full variable domain, in which reference TRBV2 and TRBJ1-3 provide the parts outside the CDR3, is EPEVTQTPSHQVTQMGQEVILRCVPISNHLYFYWYRQILGQKVEFLVSFYNNEISEKSEIFDDQFSVERPDGSNFTLKIRSTKLEDSAMYFCASSDEDPSSGNTIYFGEGSWLTVV.

A note on this clonotype: A much larger clone lies a single base off, so this may be a read error. The V call is TRBV2, the J call TRBJ1-3; tentative D call: TRBD1 (6 bases). There are 14 residues in the CDR3. Trimming pared 6 bases from V and 2 bases from J, leaving 11 bases between. CDR1 is SNHLY, CDR2 FYNNEI, per germline. The CDR3 DNA reads as TGTGCCAGCAGAGACAGGAGCACTGGAAACACCATATATTTT. It translates to CASRDRSTGNTIYF.